This T cell receptor beta chain was retrieved from a study of beta chain features in type 1 diabetes. This clone was counted between two and nine times. What it binds is not known. Notes on the study in general: VDJ junctions sequenced from type 1 diabetes patients showed fewer insertions and more deletions.

Expressed TCRB transcripts were sequenced because the entire RNA isolate underwent reverse transcription. The table came from immunoSEQ multiplex PCR; TCRdb's copy has only in-frame clones and leaves some out. The sample gives around 430,000 clones, around 30% of which show up once; 0.06% to 0.07% is in the top ten. The CDR3 contains 13 residues. CDR1 and CDR2 from the germline V gene are MDHEN and SYDVKM. Losses at the gene ends were 8 bases for V and 6 bases for J; bases not matched to a gene: 9. The J gene is TRBJ2-5, the V gene TRBV28; TRBD1 aligns across 7 bases. The receptor comes from a man between 18 and 29 years old in good health. Specimen: naive CD4+ T cells from blood. The CDR3 DNA follows: TGTGCCAGCGGAACGACAGGGCTGAAGACCCAGTACTTC. This translates into CASGTTGLKTQYF. The entire variable domain, with the rest obtained from reference TRBV28 and TRBJ2-5, is as follows: DVKVTQSSRYLVKRTGEKVFLECVQDMDHENMFWYRQDPGLGLRLIYFSYDVKMKEKGDIPEGYSVSREKKERFSLILESASTNQTSMYLCASGTTGLKTQYFGPGTRLLVL.